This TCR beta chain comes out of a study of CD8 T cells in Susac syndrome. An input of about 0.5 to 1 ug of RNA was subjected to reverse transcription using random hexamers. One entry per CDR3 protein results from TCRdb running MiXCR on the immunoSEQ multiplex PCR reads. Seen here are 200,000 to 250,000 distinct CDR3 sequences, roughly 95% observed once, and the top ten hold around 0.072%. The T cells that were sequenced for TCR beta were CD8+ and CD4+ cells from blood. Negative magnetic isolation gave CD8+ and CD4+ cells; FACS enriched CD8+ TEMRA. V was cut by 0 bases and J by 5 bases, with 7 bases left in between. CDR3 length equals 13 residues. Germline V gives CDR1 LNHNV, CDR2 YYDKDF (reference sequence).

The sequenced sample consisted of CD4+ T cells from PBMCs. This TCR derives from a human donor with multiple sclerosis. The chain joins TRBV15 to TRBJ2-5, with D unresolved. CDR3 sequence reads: CATSRDAEETQYF. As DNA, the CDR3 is TGTGCCACCAGCAGAGATGCCGAGGAGACCCAGTACTTC.